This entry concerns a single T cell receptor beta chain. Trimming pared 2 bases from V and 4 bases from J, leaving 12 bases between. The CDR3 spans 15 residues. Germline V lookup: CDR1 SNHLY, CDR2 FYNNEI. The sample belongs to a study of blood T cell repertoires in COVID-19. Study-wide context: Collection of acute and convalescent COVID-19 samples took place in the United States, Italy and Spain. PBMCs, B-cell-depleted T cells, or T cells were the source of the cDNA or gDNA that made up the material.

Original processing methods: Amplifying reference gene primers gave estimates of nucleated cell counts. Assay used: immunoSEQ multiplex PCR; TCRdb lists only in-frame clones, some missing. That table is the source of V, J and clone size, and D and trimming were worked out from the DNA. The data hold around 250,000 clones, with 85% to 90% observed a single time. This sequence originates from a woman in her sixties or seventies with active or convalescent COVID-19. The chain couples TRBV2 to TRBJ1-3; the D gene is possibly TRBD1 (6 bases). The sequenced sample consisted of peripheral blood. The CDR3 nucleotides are TGTGCCAGCAGTGAAAGGGGGGGTAGGGGAAACACCATATATTTT. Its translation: CASSERGGRGNTIYF.